What follows is one T cell receptor (beta chain) and its context. The repertoire was sequenced with immunoSEQ multiplex PCR; TCRdb's copy has only in-frame clones and lacks some. The data hold 85,000 to 100,000 clones, with 79% observed a single time. CDR1 SGHRS and CDR2 YFSETQ come from the germline V gene. This CDR3 spans 16 amino acids. Trimming took 4 bases from V and 0 from J; bases not matched to a gene: 6. This entry comes from a study of blood T cell repertoires in COVID-19. The chain is built from TRBV5-1 and TRBJ1-1; 10 positions agree with TRBD1. Material: peripheral blood. The sequence derives from a human donor in a cohort sampled during active COVID-19. CDR3 sequence reads: CASSTGTGALNTEAFF. The CDR3 nucleotides are TGCGCCAGCAGCACCGGGACAGGGGCCCTGAACACTGAAGCTTTCTTT.